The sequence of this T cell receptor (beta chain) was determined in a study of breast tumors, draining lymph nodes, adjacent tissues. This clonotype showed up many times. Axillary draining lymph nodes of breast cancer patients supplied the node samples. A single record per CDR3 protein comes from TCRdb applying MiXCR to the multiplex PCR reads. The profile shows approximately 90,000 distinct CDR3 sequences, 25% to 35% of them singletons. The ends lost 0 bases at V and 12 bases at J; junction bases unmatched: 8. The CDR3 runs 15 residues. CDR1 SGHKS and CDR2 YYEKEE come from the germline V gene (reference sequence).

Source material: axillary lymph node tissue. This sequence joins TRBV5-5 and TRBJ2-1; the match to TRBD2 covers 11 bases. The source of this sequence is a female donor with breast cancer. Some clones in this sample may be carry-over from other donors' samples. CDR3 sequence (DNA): TGTGCCAGCAGCTTGGTAACTAGCGGGAGTCTACTGCAGTTCTTC. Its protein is CASSLVTSGSLLQFF.